The 5 T cell receptor beta chains reported below all come from one sample, sequenced in a study of T cell repertoires in cytomegalovirus infection. Each CDR3 protein is one row after TCRdb ran MiXCR on the reads. In the table there are about 190,000 distinct CDR3 sequences, about a tenth of which are singletons. Material for sequencing was PBMCs. These TCRs come from a human donor in good health (CMV status not recorded). Some clones in this sample may be carry-over from other donors' samples.

This clonotype appeared a few times. The CDR3 loop reads CASSQQTSGPFNEQFF. In nucleotides, the CDR3 is TGCGCCAGCAGCCAACAGACTAGCGGGCCCTTTAATGAGCAGTTCTTC. The chain has TRBV4-3 and TRBJ2-1; TRBD2 matches at 10 bases. CDR3 size: 16 residues. The V and J ends lost 2 bases and 7 bases, in that order; junction bases with no gene match: 8. CDR1 is LGHNA and CDR2 is YSLEER in the germline V gene.

Ten or more counts support this clonotype. The gene calls are TRBV6-2 or TRBV6-3 and TRBJ2-2; TRBD1 matches at 9 bases. There are 13 residues in the CDR3. Germline V gene lookup returns CDR1 MNHEY and CDR2 SVGEGT. Trimming removed 8 bases from V and 6 bases from J; junction bases left unmatched: 4. This CDR3 reads CASGQGLAGELFF. The CDR3 bases are TGTGCCAGCGGACAGGGGCTCGCCGGGGAGCTGTTTTTT.

This clonotype was seen repeatedly, ten times or more. CDR3 in DNA: TGTGCCAGCAGACAGTCAGGGCCCGGGGAGCTGTTTTTT. Its translation is CASRQSGPGELFF. This chain links TRBV7-2 with TRBJ2-2; tentative D call: TRBD1 (5 bases). The CDR3 runs to 13 residues. Germline V gene lookup returns CDR1 SGHTA and CDR2 FQGNSA. Trimming removed 6 bases from V and 6 bases from J, with 11 bases in between.

This clonotype was recorded many times. The chain employs TRBV7-8 and TRBJ2-1; D is unclear. Trimming took 10 bases from V and 2 from J, leaving 12 bases between them. Per germline, CDR1 SGHVS and CDR2 FQNEAQ. This CDR3 region has 13 residues. DNA for the CDR3: TGTGCCACATCCGTCTCGGCCTACAATGAGCAGTTCTTC. Its protein is CATSVSAYNEQFF.

Ten or more counts support this clonotype. The chain couples TRBV12-3 or TRBV12-4 to TRBJ1-1; D gene ambiguous. Trimming cost V 3 bases and J 9 bases, with 11 bases left between them. The CDR3 spans 12 residues. CDR3 loop: CASSFPAAKAFF. The CDR3 DNA follows: TGTGCCAGCAGTTTTCCCGCAGCCAAAGCTTTCTTT.